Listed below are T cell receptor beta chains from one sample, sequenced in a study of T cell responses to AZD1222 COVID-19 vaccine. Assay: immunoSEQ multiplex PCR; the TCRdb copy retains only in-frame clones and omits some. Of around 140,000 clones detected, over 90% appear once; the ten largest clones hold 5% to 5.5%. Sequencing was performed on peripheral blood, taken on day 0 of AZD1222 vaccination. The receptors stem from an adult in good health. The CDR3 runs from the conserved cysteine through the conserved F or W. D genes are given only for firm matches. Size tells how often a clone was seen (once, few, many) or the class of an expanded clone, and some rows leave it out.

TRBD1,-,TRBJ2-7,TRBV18,CASSPLDRGEGYEQYF,TGTGCCAGCTCGCCGCTTGACAGGGGAGAAGGATACGAGCAGTACTTC
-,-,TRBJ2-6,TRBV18,CASSPVLTMGGANVLTF,TGTGCCAGCTCACCAGTTTTAACGATGGGTGGGGCCAACGTCCTGACTTTC
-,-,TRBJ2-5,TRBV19,CASSIAPGAQETQYF,TGTGCCAGTAGTATTGCGCCAGGGGCCCAAGAGACCCAGTACTTC
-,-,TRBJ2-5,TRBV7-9,CASSLEAGSRETQYF,TGTGCCAGCAGCTTAGAGGCAGGGTCGAGGGAGACCCAGTACTTC
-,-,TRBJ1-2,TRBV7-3,CASSAYGYTF,TGTGCCAGCAGCGCGTATGGCTACACCTTC
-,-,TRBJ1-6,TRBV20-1,CSASLRTSNSPLHF,TGCAGTGCTAGTCTTAGGACATCTAATTCACCCCTCCACTTT
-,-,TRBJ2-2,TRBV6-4,CASSDSPGTNTGELFF,TGTGCCAGCAGTGACTCTCCGGGGACGAACACCGGGGAGCTGTTTTTT
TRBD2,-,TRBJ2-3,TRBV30,CAWTKLAGADTQYF,TGTGCCTGGACCAAACTAGCGGGAGCAGATACGCAGTATTTT
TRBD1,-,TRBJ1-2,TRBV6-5,CASSQQGAGYGYTF,TGTGCCAGCAGCCAACAGGGGGCTGGCTATGGCTACACCTTC
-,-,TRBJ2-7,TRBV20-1,CSASRLVGTYEQYF,TGCAGTGCTAGTCGGCTAGTGGGGACCTACGAGCAGTACTTC
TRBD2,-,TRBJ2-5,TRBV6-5,CASRKGLAGGETQYF,TGTGCCAGCAGAAAGGGACTAGCGGGAGGGGAGACCCAGTACTTC
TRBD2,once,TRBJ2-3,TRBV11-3,CASSLKASGQASTDTQYF,TGTGCCAGCAGCTTAAAAGCTAGCGGGCAAGCTAGCACAGATACGCAGTATTTT
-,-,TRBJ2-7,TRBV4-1,CASSQPFPGAGYEQYF,TGCGCCAGCAGCCAGCCCTTTCCGGGGGCAGGCTACGAGCAGTACTTC
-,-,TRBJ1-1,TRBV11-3,CASSLERNTEAFF,TGTGCCAGCAGCTTAGAGAGGAACACTGAAGCTTTCTTT
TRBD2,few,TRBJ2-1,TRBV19,CASSTMTSGFYNEQFF,TGTGCCAGTAGTACAATGACTAGCGGGTTCTACAATGAGCAGTTCTTC
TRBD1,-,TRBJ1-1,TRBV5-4,CASSAGQGDASTEAFF,TGTGCCAGCAGCGCCGGACAGGGGGACGCTAGCACTGAAGCTTTCTTT
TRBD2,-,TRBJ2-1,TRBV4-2,CASSQDSASGLIAYNEQFF,TGTGCCAGCAGCCAAGATTCTGCTAGCGGACTGATTGCCTACAATGAGCAGTTCTTC
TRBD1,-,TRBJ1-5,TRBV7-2,CASSKWTGDRNQPQHF,TGTGCCAGCAGCAAATGGACAGGGGACCGCAATCAGCCCCAGCATTTT
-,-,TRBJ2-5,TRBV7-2,CASSLGARETQYF,TGTGCCAGCAGCTTAGGGGCGAGGGAGACCCAGTACTTC
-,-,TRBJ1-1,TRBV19,CASTKDQDTEAFF,TGTGCCAGTACGAAAGATCAAGACACTGAAGCTTTCTTT
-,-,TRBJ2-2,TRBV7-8,CASSFPEGDPNTGELFF,TGTGCCAGCAGCTTCCCCGAGGGGGATCCTAACACCGGGGAGCTGTTTTTT
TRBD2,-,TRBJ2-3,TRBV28,CASSSPGTSGITDTQYF,TGTGCCAGCAGTTCCCCAGGGACTAGCGGGATCACAGATACGCAGTATTTT
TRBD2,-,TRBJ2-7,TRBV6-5,CASSEGLSYEQYF,TGTGCCAGCAGCGAGGGACTATCCTACGAGCAGTACTTC
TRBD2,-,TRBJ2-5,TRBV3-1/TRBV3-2,CASRQRGGEGETQYF,TGTGCCAGCAGACAGCGGGGCGGGGAGGGGGAGACCCAGTACTTC
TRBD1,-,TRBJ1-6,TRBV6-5,CASSTGGDSPLHF,TGTGCCAGCAGTACAGGGGGGGATTCACCCCTCCACTTT
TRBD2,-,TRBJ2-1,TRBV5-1,CASSLTLLAGGSNEQFF,TGCGCCAGCAGCTTGACCTTACTAGCGGGAGGGTCCAATGAGCAGTTCTTC
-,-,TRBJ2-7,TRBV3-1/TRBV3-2,CASSQGNEQYF,TGTGCCAGCAGCCAAGGTAACGAGCAGTACTTC
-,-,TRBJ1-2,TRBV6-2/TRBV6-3,CASSYAAYGYTF,TGTGCCAGCAGTTACGCCGCCTATGGCTACACCTTC
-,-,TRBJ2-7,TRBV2,CASSESASPYEQYF,TGTGCCAGCAGTGAAAGTGCTAGCCCCTACGAGCAGTACTTC
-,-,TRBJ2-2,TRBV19,CASTSRANTGELFF,TGTGCCAGTACTTCTAGGGCGAACACCGGGGAGCTGTTTTTT
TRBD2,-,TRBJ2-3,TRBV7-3,CASSPSGRRDTQYF,TGTGCCAGCAGTCCCAGCGGGAGGAGGGATACGCAGTATTTT
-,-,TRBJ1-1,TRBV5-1,CASSLRTGREGAEAFF,TGCGCCAGCAGCTTACGAACAGGGCGAGAGGGGGCTGAAGCTTTCTTT
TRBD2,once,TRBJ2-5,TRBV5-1,CASSFPSGRPEEETQYF,TGCGCCAGCAGCTTTCCTAGCGGGAGACCTGAAGAAGAGACCCAGTACTTC
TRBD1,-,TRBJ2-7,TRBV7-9,CASSLRDSYEQYF,TGTGCCAGCAGCTTACGGGACAGCTACGAGCAGTACTTC
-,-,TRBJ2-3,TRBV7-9,CASSLNSVAIDTQYF,TGTGCCAGCAGCTTAAACAGTGTGGCGATCGATACGCAGTATTTT
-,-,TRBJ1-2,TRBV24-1,CATSSVRGEDGYTF,TGTGCCACCAGCTCGGTTAGGGGAGAAGATGGCTACACCTTC
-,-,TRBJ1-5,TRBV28,CASSIGHISNQPQHF,TGTGCCAGCAGTATCGGACATATTAGCAATCAGCCCCAGCATTTT
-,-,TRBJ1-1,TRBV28,CASSKTSFGAFF,TGTGCCAGCAGCAAAACCTCGTTCGGAGCTTTCTTT
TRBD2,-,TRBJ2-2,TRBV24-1,CATRPGGGELFF,TGTGCCACCAGACCGGGGGGCGGGGAGCTGTTTTTT
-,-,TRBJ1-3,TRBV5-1,CASSAGPGNTIYF,TGCGCCAGCAGTGCTGGACCTGGAAACACCATATATTTT
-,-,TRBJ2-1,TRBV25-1,CASSDVGGALYNEQFF,TGTGCCAGCAGTGATGTAGGGGGGGCCCTCTACAATGAGCAGTTCTTC
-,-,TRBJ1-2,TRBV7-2,CASSSRVGDNYGYTF,TGTGCCAGCAGCTCCCGTGTGGGAGATAACTATGGCTACACCTTC
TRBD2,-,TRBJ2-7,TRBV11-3,CASSYPFWGGREYEQYF,TGTGCCAGCAGCTACCCTTTTTGGGGCGGGAGGGAATACGAGCAGTACTTC
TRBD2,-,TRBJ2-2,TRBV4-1,CASRPLGLGRARTGELFF,TGCGCCAGCAGACCCTTAGGATTGGGGAGGGCCAGGACCGGGGAGCTGTTTTTT
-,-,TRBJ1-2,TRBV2,CASSNDGGYGYTF,TGTGCCAGCAGTAATGACGGGGGCTATGGCTACACCTTC
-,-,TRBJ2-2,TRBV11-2,CASSLERTGELFF,TGTGCCAGCAGCTTAGAACGTACCGGGGAGCTGTTTTTT
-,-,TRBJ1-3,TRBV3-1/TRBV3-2,CASSQDSSSGNTIYF,TGTGCCAGCAGCCAAGATAGCAGCTCTGGAAACACCATATATTTT
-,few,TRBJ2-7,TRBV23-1,CASSQSGHEQYF,TGCGCCAGCAGTCAATCCGGCCACGAGCAGTACTTC
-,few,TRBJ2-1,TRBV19,CASSMEYNEQFF,TGTGCCAGTAGTATGGAATACAATGAGCAGTTCTTC
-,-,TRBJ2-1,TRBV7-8,CASSLGSSASAWRNEQFF,TGTGCCAGCAGCTTAGGGTCTTCGGCTAGCGCCTGGAGGAATGAGCAGTTCTTC
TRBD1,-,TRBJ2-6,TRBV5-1,CASSYSRDRGRLPGANVLTF,TGCGCCAGCAGCTATTCCCGGGACAGGGGGCGTCTTCCTGGGGCCAACGTCCTGACTTTC
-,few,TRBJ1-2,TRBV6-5,CASSSGTEANYGYTF,TGTGCCAGCAGTTCGGGGACTGAAGCTAACTATGGCTACACCTTC